These 7 T cell receptor beta chains came from one sample sequenced in a study of identical twins. TCRdb reprocessed the 5' RACE reads with MiXCR, giving one entry per CDR3 protein. The sample has approximately 1.8 million distinct CDR3 sequences, around 33% seen once; the top ten hold less than 0.35%. The sample comprised cord blood. These receptor sequences come from a newborn girl in good health.

In its sample, this clonotype was seen a few times. J is TRBJ2-3 and V is TRBV20-1; 9 bases fit TRBD2. Germline V gene data show CDR1 as DFQATT and CDR2 as SNEGSKA (reference sequence). Unmatched junction bases numbered 12, after V lost 6 bases and J lost 2 bases. The CDR3 consists of 16 residues. The CDR3 bases are TGCAGTGCATTCCTAGCGGGGACCTACCCCACAGATACGCAGTATTTT. Translation gives CSAFLAGTYPTDTQYF.

In its sample, this clonotype was seen once. V gene TRBV12-3 or TRBV12-4 combines with J gene TRBJ2-7; a weak D match, TRBD2 (5 bases). This CDR3 has 12 amino acids. V lost 4 bases and J lost 8, with 12 bases in between. DNA of the CDR3: TGTGCCAGCAGTTACCTCAGCGGCAAGCAGTACTTC. As protein: CASSYLSGKQYF.

This chain joins TRBV29-1 and TRBJ1-1; a weak D match, TRBD1 (5 bases). V gave up 4 bases and J gave up 11 bases, with 17 bases separating them. Germline V lookup: CDR1 SQVTM, CDR2 ANQGSEA. This CDR3 region has 12 residues. In DNA, the CDR3 is TGCAGCGTTGTTTCCAGGGCCGCGGACGCTTTCTTT. It translates to CSVVSRAADAFF.

This clonotype was observed a handful of times. The V gene is TRBV24-1, the J gene TRBJ1-5; D possibly corresponds to TRBD1 (6 bases). Germline V CDR1 and CDR2: KGHDR, SFDVKD. The CDR3 is 15 amino acids. V lost 4 bases to trimming and J lost 0 bases, with 9 bases between them. CDR3 coding DNA: TGTGCCACCAGTGACAGGGACAATAGCAATCAGCCCCAGCATTTT. Translating it yields CATSDRDNSNQPQHF.

V and J are TRBV30 and TRBJ2-7; tentatively, D is TRBD1 (5 bases). V lost 2 bases to trimming and J lost 0 bases, with 8 bases between them. The V gene's germline CDR1 is GTSNPN and CDR2 SVGIG (reference sequence). The CDR3 length is 13 residues. In nucleotides, the CDR3 is TGTGCCTGGAGTTCAGGGATCTCCTACGAGCAGTACTTC. It encodes CAWSSGISYEQYF.

To note about this clonotype: One base away lies a much larger clone, so this may be a sequencing read error. The V and J genes are TRBV10-3 and TRBJ2-5; 8 bases are a match to TRBD1. The CDR3 extends over 14 amino acids. In germline, CDR1 is ENHRY, CDR2 SYGVKD. This chain's CDR3 is CAIKRTGLLETRYF. Written as DNA, the CDR3 is TGTGCCATCAAGAGGACAGGGTTGTTAGAGACCCGGTACTTC.

The table lists this clonotype with many counts. The chain uses TRBV5-1 and TRBJ2-3; D is perhaps TRBD1 (6 bases). The germline V gene encodes CDR1 SGHRS and CDR2 YFSETQ. The CDR3 is made up of 15 amino acids. The ends were cut back, 7 bases at V and 2 bases at J, with 17 bases in the middle. CDR3 nucleotides: TGCGCCAGCGTTCTCCGGGACACGTACACAGATACGCAGTATTTT. This encodes CASVLRDTYTDTQYF.